This note documents a single T cell receptor (beta chain) sequence. These data are taken from a study of T-cell reconstitution after alpha-beta-depleted transplantation in children. The junction had 6 bases not matched to a gene; V was cut back by 5 bases and J by 3 bases. Per germline, CDR1 SGHTA and CDR2 FQGTGA. The CDR3 length is 15 residues. Unique molecular identifiers were incorporated during preparation of the TCRbeta library. TCRdb redid the calling of the PCR reads with MiXCR, one entry per CDR3 protein. The sample gives hundreds of thousands of distinct CDR3 sequences, 16% of which show up once; 0.9% to 1.2% is in the top ten.

This chain connects TRBV7-3 to TRBJ2-2, with TRBD1 identical over 7 bases. The sequence was obtained from a human donor who donated a stem cell graft to a child with acute myeloid leukemia. The input for sequencing was PBMCs from the stem cell graft donor, taken from the stem cell graft. CDR3 protein: CASSLLTGDTGELFF. The DNA of the CDR3 is TGTGCCAGCAGCCTCCTAACAGGGGACACCGGGGAGCTGTTTTTT.